The 16 T cell receptor beta chains below all came from one sample that was sequenced in a study of response to subunit inactivated influenza vaccine. One entry per CDR3 protein results from TCRdb running MiXCR on the RT-PCR reads. This table has 150,000 to 200,000 distinct CDR3 sequences, roughly a tenth appearing once. The sample here was non-naive T cells sorted from PBMCs, taken more than 35 days after vaccination. The source of these receptors is a man aged 45 to 65 who received an inactivated influenza vaccine.

This clonotype has more than one count but fewer than ten. The J gene is TRBJ2-3, the V gene TRBV11-1; TRBD2 matches at 10 bases. V trimming: 3 bases; J trimming: 2 bases; junction bases outside the gene matches: 8. The CDR3 contains 17 residues. Germline CDR1 and CDR2: SGHAT and FQDESV (reference sequence). The CDR3 DNA sequence: TGTGCCAGCAGCTTCCTACCCCTAGCGGGAGCCACAGATACGCAGTATTTT. Encoded protein: CASSFLPLAGATDTQYF.

The table lists this clonotype with a few counts. The chain recombines TRBV12-3 or TRBV12-4 with TRBJ2-2; tentatively, D is TRBD1 (5 bases). CDR3 length: 14 residues. V lost 5 bases, J lost 1 base, and 8 bases lay in between. In DNA form, the CDR3 reads TGTGCCAGCAGTCAAACAGGGAACACCGGGGAGCTGTTTTTT. Translation gives CASSQTGNTGELFF.

This clonotype was found many times. CDR3 sequence (DNA): TGCAGCGCCAAGCTCGGGACCTACGAGCAGTACTTC. It encodes CSAKLGTYEQYF. V gene TRBV29-1 combines with J gene TRBJ2-7; D is possibly TRBD2 (5 bases). Germline V gives CDR1 SQVTM, CDR2 ANQGSEA. The length of the CDR3 is 12 residues. Trimming took 7 bases from V and 2 from J, leaving 12 bases between them.

The rearrangement joins TRBV14 to TRBJ1-4, with TRBD1 identical over 7 bases. The length of the CDR3 is 16 residues. Unmatched junction bases numbered 7, after V lost 3 bases and J lost 3 bases. The germline gives CDR1 SGHDN, CDR2 FVKESK. The DNA for the CDR3 is TGTGCCAGCAGCCACAGACAGGGCAAGCCTAATGAAAAACTGTTTTTT. Its translation: CASSHRQGKPNEKLFF.

Only a few counts were recorded for this clonotype. CDR3 residues: CAISRAGESGYTF. The CDR3 nucleotides are TGTGCCATCAGTCGAGCGGGGGAATCTGGCTACACCTTC. The V gene is TRBV10-3, the J gene TRBJ1-2; possible D gene TRBD1, 5 bases. V gave up 5 bases and J gave up 7 bases, with 14 bases separating them. The CDR3 covers 13 residues. Germline lookup yields CDR1 ENHRY and CDR2 SYGVKD.

V and J are TRBV5-1 and TRBJ2-1; D not certain. CDR1 is SGHRS, CDR2 YFSETQ, per germline. V lost 1 base and J 7 bases, leaving 9 bases between the germline ends. There are 13 residues in the CDR3. This chain's CDR3 is CASSLNPANEQFF. CDR3 nucleotides: TGCGCCAGCAGCTTGAATCCGGCAAATGAGCAGTTCTTC.

Only a few counts were recorded for this clonotype. This rearrangement joins TRBV7-7 to TRBJ2-3; no firm D call. The germline CDR1 and CDR2 sequences are SSHAT and FNYEAQ (reference sequence). Between the trimmed V and J ends, which lost 5 bases and 5 bases, there was a span of 11 bases. This CDR3 is built from 13 residues. This CDR3 is CASSVRFGDTQYF. The DNA for the CDR3 is TGTGCCAGCAGCGTTCGTTTCGGAGATACGCAGTATTTT.

This clonotype was picked up many times. The chain couples TRBV5-1 to TRBJ2-7; D is possibly TRBD1 (6 bases). Germline V gene lookup returns CDR1 SGHRS and CDR2 YFSETQ. With 1 base removed from V and 3 bases from J, the gap between germline ends came to 8 bases. CDR3 size: 13 residues. CDR3 sequence: CASSLWTDYEQYF. The CDR3 coding sequence is TGCGCCAGCAGCTTGTGGACAGACTACGAGCAGTACTTC.

This clonotype was detected ten times or more. V gene TRBV4-2 combines with J gene TRBJ1-4; the D gene is possibly TRBD1 (5 bases). The length of the CDR3 is 16 residues. Germline CDR1 LGHNA, CDR2 YNFKEQ. Between the trimmed V and J ends, which lost 3 bases and 0 bases, there was a span of 11 bases. CDR3 amino acids: CASSQNQGATNEKLFF. CDR3 nucleotide sequence: TGTGCCAGCAGCCAGAACCAGGGAGCAACTAATGAAAAACTGTTTTTT.

This clonotype has at least ten counts. In DNA form, the CDR3 reads TGTGCCAGCAGCTTATTGACTAGCGGGGACTTACAGACCCAGTACTTC. It encodes CASSLLTSGDLQTQYF. The V and J genes are TRBV7-9 and TRBJ2-5, with TRBD2 matching over 11 bases. J was trimmed by 6 bases and V by 2 bases; bases with no gene match: 8. CDR1 and CDR2 from the germline V gene are SEHNR and FQNEAQ (reference sequence). CDR3 length: 16 residues. The full variable domain, in which reference TRBV7-9 and TRBJ2-5 provide the parts outside the CDR3, is DTGVSQNPRHKITKRGQNVTFRCDPISEHNRLYWYRQTLGQGPEFLTYFQNEAQLEKSRLLSDRFSAERPKGSFSTLEIQRTEQGDSAMYLCASSLLTSGDLQTQYFGPGTRLLVL.

This clonotype appeared a few times. The V gene is TRBV7-8, the J gene TRBJ2-7, with a possible D match to TRBD2 (6 bases). Trimming took off 3 bases at V and 3 bases at J, with 9 bases between the two ends. CDR1 is SGHVS, CDR2 FQNEAQ, per germline. The CDR3 is 13 amino acids. The CDR3 coding sequence is TGTGCCAGCAGCTTGACTAGTAACTACGAGCAGTACTTC. Translating it yields CASSLTSNYEQYF.

This clonotype is a singleton in its sample. The CDR3 region is CASSLRTPSYGYTF. The DNA of the CDR3 is TGTGCCAGCAGTTTGCGAACACCTTCCTATGGCTACACCTTC. V is TRBV28 and J is TRBJ1-2; the D is unclear. With 3 bases removed from V and 4 bases from J, the gap between germline ends came to 12 bases. Looked up from germline, CDR1 is MDHEN and CDR2 is SYDVKM. The CDR3 sequence is 14 residues long.

Relative to its sample, this clonotype is medium-sized (0.01 to 0.1%). This chain joins TRBV5-1 and TRBJ2-3; no firm D call. CDR1 is SGHRS, CDR2 YFSETQ, per germline. The CDR3 covers 14 residues. With 3 bases removed from V and 5 bases from J, the gap between germline ends came to 13 bases. The CDR3, as DNA: TGCGCCAGCAGCTCTACAAGACCTCAAGATACGCAGTATTTT. This encodes CASSSTRPQDTQYF.

In its sample, this clonotype was seen many times. The chain is built from TRBV5-1 and TRBJ2-3; D ambiguous. Trimming left V 1 base short and J 4 bases short, with 4 bases between. The CDR3 length is 12 residues. CDR1 and CDR2 (germline): SGHRS, YFSETQ. The CDR3 bases are TGCGCCAGCAGCTTGCCCGCAGATACGCAGTATTTT. Its translation: CASSLPADTQYF.

This clonotype was seen repeatedly, ten times or more. The chain uses TRBV14 and TRBJ2-5; 12 nucleotides match TRBD1. The CDR3 extends over 16 amino acids. Per germline, CDR1 SGHDN and CDR2 FVKESK. V dropped 4 bases and J dropped 5; count of bases not matched to a gene: 8. The CDR3: CASSPIGTGGFETQYF. CDR3 DNA sequence: TGTGCCAGCAGCCCGATCGGGACAGGGGGCTTCGAGACCCAGTACTTC.

This clonotype has at least ten counts. The chain is built from TRBV20-1 and TRBJ1-5; a possible D gene is TRBD1 (5 bases). The CDR3 is 15 residues long. The V gene lost 2 bases and the J gene lost 5 bases, with 16 bases spanning the gap. CDR1 DFQATT and CDR2 SNEGSKA come from the germline V gene (reference sequence). CDR3: CSARRGGRVDQPQHF. CDR3 in DNA: TGCAGTGCTAGAAGGGGCGGAAGAGTGGATCAGCCCCAGCATTTT.